These 30 T cell receptor beta chains were sequenced from one sample in a study of blood T cell repertoires in COVID-19. Repertoires were generated with immunoSEQ multiplex PCR, while TCRdb's copy carries only in-frame clones and drops some. The sample consists of 230,000 or so clones, 65% to 85% of them appearing once. Sequenced material: PBMCs or T cells enriched from blood (not recorded which). The receptors were sampled from a man aged 50 to 60 who had recovered from COVID-19.

CDR3 region: CASRLRGGTGELFF. DNA of the CDR3: TGTGCCAGCAGGCTACGGGGAGGGACCGGGGAGCTGTTTTTT. The chain links TRBV2 to TRBJ2-2; 7 positions agree with TRBD2. The CDR3 has 14 residues. In germline, CDR1 is SNHLY, CDR2 FYNNEI. The junction had 6 bases not matched to a gene; V was cut back by 6 bases and J by 5 bases.

The J gene is TRBJ2-2, the V gene TRBV6-5; TRBD1 aligns across 7 bases. The CDR3 spans 14 residues. The germline CDR1 and CDR2 sequences are MNHEY and SVGAGI. V gave up 6 bases and J gave up 2 bases; unmatched junction bases: 3. The CDR3 DNA reads as TGTGCCAGCAGGCGACAGGGAAACACCGGGGAGCTGTTTTTT. Encoded protein: CASRRQGNTGELFF.

The table lists this clone with a few counts. This chain connects TRBV5-1 to TRBJ2-2; 7 bases match TRBD1. The germline V gene has CDR1 SGHRS and CDR2 YFSETQ. This CDR3 is 15 amino acids long. J was trimmed by 3 bases and V by 7 bases; bases with no gene match: 9. The CDR3 region has the DNA TGCGCCAGCCGATCGACAGGGCGCGACACCGGGGAGCTGTTTTTT. Protein sequence: CASRSTGRDTGELFF.

About this clone: Other DNA sequences within the sample encode an identical CDR3. The chain links TRBV7-8 to TRBJ1-5; 9 nucleotides align to TRBD1. Losses at the gene ends were 5 bases for V and 5 bases for J; bases not matched to a gene: 4. CDR1 is SGHVS and CDR2 is FQNEAQ in the germline V gene. This CDR3 spans 14 amino acids. CDR3 amino acids: CASSRDRVDQPQHF. DNA of the CDR3: TGTGCCAGCAGCCGGGACAGGGTGGATCAGCCCCAGCATTTT.

This chain joins TRBV2 and TRBJ2-1; D might be TRBD1 (6 bases). Trimming removed 2 bases from V and 5 bases from J, with 10 bases in between. CDR1 and CDR2 from the germline V gene are SNHLY and FYNNEI. The CDR3 is 14 residues long. Here the CDR3 reads CASSEFQGHNEQFF. CDR3 coding DNA: TGTGCCAGCAGTGAATTCCAGGGGCACAATGAGCAGTTCTTC.

V gene TRBV20-1 combines with J gene TRBJ2-7, with a possible D match to TRBD2 (7 bases). The CDR3 spans 14 residues. Germline V gene data show CDR1 as DFQATT and CDR2 as SNEGSKA (reference sequence). V was trimmed by 3 bases and J by 7 bases, leaving 19 bases between them. Here the CDR3 DNA reads TGCAGTGCTAGTGGTGGCGGGGGCCCGGAGGAGCAGTACTTC. This codes for CSASGGGGPEEQYF.

The gene calls are TRBV29-1 and TRBJ2-7; D is perhaps TRBD1 (5 bases). The germline V gene has CDR1 SQVTM and CDR2 ANQGSEA. V was pared by 8 bases and J by 7 bases, with 18 bases between. The CDR3 is made up of 12 amino acids. CDR3 in DNA: TGCAGCACTTCCCAGGGTGCTAGGGAGCAGTACTTC. It yields the protein CSTSQGAREQYF.

This clone was found once. V usage is TRBV28 and J usage is TRBJ2-7; the D gene is possibly TRBD2 (6 bases). Germline V gives CDR1 MDHEN, CDR2 SYDVKM. The V end was cut by 3 bases, the J end by 4 bases, with 19 bases between. This CDR3 has 16 residues. The CDR3 DNA sequence: TGTGCCAGCAGTTTCAAATCCTTAGGAGGGCCATACGAGCAGTACTTC. Translation: CASSFKSLGGPYEQYF.

The CDR3: CASSDPSSGGVPDTQYF. The CDR3 DNA sequence: TGCGCCAGCAGTGACCCCTCTAGCGGGGGGGTCCCAGATACGCAGTATTTT. The V and J genes are TRBV10-1 and TRBJ2-3; 12 bases map to TRBD2. The CDR3 totals 17 residues. Germline assignment: CDR1 WNHNN and CDR2 SYGVQD (reference sequence). Losses at the gene ends were 3 bases for V and 4 bases for J; bases not matched to a gene: 8.

This sequence joins TRBV18 and TRBJ1-1; D not resolved. The V gene's germline CDR1 is KGHSH and CDR2 LQKENI. V was trimmed by 6 bases and J by 2 bases, leaving 7 bases between them. CDR3 length equals 12 residues. The CDR3 DNA sequence: TGTGCCAGCTCCCTCCCTAACACTGAAGCTTTCTTT. Amino acid sequence: CASSLPNTEAFF.

V and J are TRBV20-1 and TRBJ1-2; D uncertain. Germline assignment: CDR1 DFQATT and CDR2 SNEGSKA (reference sequence). V was cut by 4 bases and J by 6 bases, with 6 bases left in between. The CDR3 has 10 amino acids. CDR3 coding DNA: TGCAGTGCTAAGCCCAATGGCTACACCTTC. Amino acids: CSAKPNGYTF.

The genes are TRBV6-5 and TRBJ2-7; 8 nucleotides agree with TRBD2. The V gene end was trimmed by 7 bases and the J gene end by 3 bases; junction bases not matched to a gene: 5. The CDR3 contains 13 residues. From germline, CDR1 is MNHEY and CDR2 SVGAGI. CDR3 nucleotide sequence: TGTGCCAGCACGTTAGCGGGAAGCTACGAGCAGTACTTC. It yields the protein CASTLAGSYEQYF.

The J gene is TRBJ2-5, the V gene TRBV7-9; 13 bases are shared with TRBD2. Trimming cost V 8 bases and J 4 bases; bases outside gene matches: 4. CDR1 SEHNR and CDR2 FQNEAQ come from the germline V gene (reference sequence). The CDR3 extends over 14 amino acids. CDR3 protein: CASGLAGVGETQYF. CDR3 nucleotide sequence: TGTGCCAGCGGACTAGCGGGAGTCGGAGAGACCCAGTACTTC. Complete variable domain (other parts from reference TRBV7-9 and TRBJ2-5): DTGVSQNPRHKITKRGQNVTFRCDPISEHNRLYWYRQTLGQGPEFLTYFQNEAQLEKSRLLSDRFSAERPKGSFSTLEIQRTEQGDSAMYLCASGLAGVGETQYFGPGTRLLVL.

V gene TRBV27 combines with J gene TRBJ2-2; 8 bases line up with TRBD1. CDR3 length: 14 amino acids. Looked up from germline, CDR1 is MNHEY and CDR2 is SMNVEV (reference sequence). The V and J ends lost 4 bases and 6 bases, in that order; junction bases with no gene match: 4. Here the CDR3 DNA reads TGTGCCAGCAGTTACGGACAGGGCGCCGGGGAGCTGTTTTTT. This encodes CASSYGQGAGELFF.

The gene calls are TRBV28 and TRBJ1-3; D might be TRBD1 (6 bases). This CDR3 has 16 amino acids. CDR1 and CDR2 from the germline V gene are MDHEN and SYDVKM. V was clipped by 3 bases and J by 1 base, with 13 bases between them. DNA of the CDR3: TGTGCCAGCAGTTTGCCGGACAGCAGATCTGGAAACACCATATATTTT. This gives the protein CASSLPDSRSGNTIYF.

The J gene is TRBJ2-7, the V gene TRBV10-3; 8 bases agree with TRBD2. Germline loops: CDR1 ENHRY, CDR2 SYGVKD. V trimming: 1 base; J trimming: 0 bases; junction bases outside the gene matches: 11. The CDR3 is made up of 18 amino acids. CDR3 nucleotide sequence: TGTGCCATCAGTGAGTTGCTAGGGCGGGGGACTAGCTCCTACGAGCAGTACTTC. It is translated as CAISELLGRGTSSYEQYF.

V gene TRBV7-8 combines with J gene TRBJ2-2; no clear D gene. This CDR3 spans 13 amino acids. Per germline, CDR1 SGHVS and CDR2 FQNEAQ. Trimming took 5 bases from V and 2 from J, leaving 6 bases between them. The CDR3, as DNA: TGTGCCAGCAGCCGTGTAAACACCGGGGAGCTGTTTTTT. Protein product: CASSRVNTGELFF.

The V and J genes are TRBV10-3 and TRBJ2-5; TRBD1 agrees at 11 bases. Germline V lookup: CDR1 ENHRY, CDR2 SYGVKD. The V and J ends lost 9 bases and 5 bases, in that order; junction bases with no gene match: 5. CDR3 length: 13 residues. In nucleotides, the CDR3 is TGTGCCATTCGGACAGGGGGCTTGGAGACCCAGTACTTC. The encoded protein is CAIRTGGLETQYF.

The V gene is TRBV5-6, the J gene TRBJ2-2; D possibly corresponds to TRBD1 (5 bases). The CDR3 consists of 15 residues. V was cut by 1 base and J by 5 bases, with 12 bases left in between. Germline CDR1 and CDR2: SGHDT and YYEEEE. The CDR3 protein is CASSLQGPRTGELFF. The CDR3 DNA is TGTGCCAGCAGCTTGCAGGGTCCGAGGACCGGGGAGCTGTTTTTT.

V is TRBV3-1 (or the pseudogene TRBV3-2) and J is TRBJ2-1; possible D gene TRBD1, 5 bases. CDR3 size: 16 residues. The germline V gene has CDR1 LGHDT and CDR2 YNNKEL (reference sequence). V shed 0 bases and J shed 4 bases, with 13 bases lying between them. The CDR3 protein is CASSQDGGRAYNEQFF. The CDR3 region has the DNA TGTGCCAGCAGCCAAGATGGCGGCAGGGCGTACAATGAGCAGTTCTTC.

The rearrangement uses TRBV11-2 and TRBJ1-2; 7 nucleotides line up with TRBD1. Germline assignment: CDR1 SGHAT and CDR2 FQNNGV. The CDR3 has 14 amino acids. V was clipped by 5 bases and J by 6 bases; unmatched bases: 9. The CDR3 DNA reads as TGTGCCAGCAGCATGGGACAGAGAGAGCATGGCTACACCTTC. Residues: CASSMGQREHGYTF. Full variable domain (missing parts from reference TRBV11-2 and TRBJ1-2): EAGVAQSPRYKIIEKRQSVAFWCNPISGHATLYWYQQILGQGPKLLIQFQNNGVVDDSQLPKDRFSAERLKGVDSTLKIQPAKLEDSAVYLCASSMGQREHGYTFGSGTRLTVV.

The chain uses TRBV2 and TRBJ2-7; 9 bases map to TRBD1. V gave up 10 bases and J gave up 1 base; unmatched junction bases: 8. Germline CDR1 is SNHLY and CDR2 is FYNNEI. There are 14 residues in the CDR3. CDR3 nucleotides: TGTGCCAACACCCGGGACAGGGCTTCCTACGAGCAGTACTTC. Translating it yields CANTRDRASYEQYF.

The V gene is TRBV2, the J gene TRBJ2-3; 9 bases align to TRBD2. The germline gives CDR1 SNHLY, CDR2 FYNNEI. There are 14 residues in the CDR3. The junction had 3 bases not matched to a gene; V was cut back by 8 bases and J by 0 bases. The CDR3 coding sequence is TGTGCCAGCGGCGGGGGGGGCAGCACAGATACGCAGTATTTT. Residues: CASGGGGSTDTQYF.

This rearrangement joins TRBV6-5 to TRBJ1-6; D gene ambiguous. CDR3 length equals 13 residues. Germline lookup yields CDR1 MNHEY and CDR2 SVGAGI. The V end was cut by 5 bases, the J end by 4 bases, with 6 bases between. In nucleotides, the CDR3 is TGTGCCAGCAGTCCGCAGTATAATTCACCCCTCCACTTT. Encoded protein: CASSPQYNSPLHF.

The V call is TRBV18, the J call TRBJ2-1; 8 nucleotides align to TRBD2. The V gene end was trimmed by 3 bases and the J gene end by 2 bases; junction bases not matched to a gene: 9. The germline CDR1 and CDR2 sequences are KGHSH and LQKENI. The CDR3 covers 17 residues. The CDR3 DNA sequence: TGTGCCAGCTCACCTTCCACGGGACTAGTGACCTACAATGAGCAGTTCTTC. It yields the protein CASSPSTGLVTYNEQFF. Full variable domain (missing parts from reference TRBV18 and TRBJ2-1): NAGVMQNPRHLVRRRGQEARLRCSPMKGHSHVYWYRQLPEEGLKFMVYLQKENIIDESGMPKERFSAEFPKEGPSILRIQQVVRGDSAAYFCASSPSTGLVTYNEQFFGPGTRLTVL.

This clone showed up just a few times. The rearrangement uses TRBV19 and TRBJ2-3; the D gene is possibly TRBD2 (6 bases). The CDR3 is 15 residues long. The V end lost 5 bases, the J end lost 0 bases, and 12 bases lay between the germline ends. In germline, CDR1 is LNHDA, CDR2 SQIVND (reference sequence). The CDR3: CASSGAGLSTDTQYF. The CDR3 DNA reads TGTGCCAGTAGTGGGGCGGGGCTTAGCACAGATACGCAGTATTTT. Drawing the rest from reference TRBV19 and TRBJ2-3, the complete variable domain is DGGITQSPKYLFRKEGQNVTLSCEQNLNHDAMYWYRQDPGQGLRLIYYSQIVNDFQKGDIAEGYSVSREKKESFPLTVTSAQKNPTAFYLCASSGAGLSTDTQYFGPGTRLTVL.

This chain uses TRBV7-2 with TRBJ1-3; 9 bases map to TRBD1. The V segment lost 1 base and the J segment 0 bases; nucleotides outside the gene matches: 4. Germline V lookup: CDR1 SGHTA, CDR2 FQGNSA. The CDR3 is 17 residues long. Here the CDR3 reads CASSLVGQGFSGNTIYF. The CDR3 DNA follows: TGTGCCAGCAGCTTAGTGGGACAGGGATTCTCTGGAAACACCATATATTTT.

The chain couples TRBV9 to TRBJ1-4, with 8 positions matching TRBD1. The germline V gene has CDR1 SGDLS and CDR2 YYNGEE. The ends lost 3 bases at V and 12 bases at J; junction bases unmatched: 7. The CDR3 contains 13 residues. The CDR3 DNA reads as TGTGCCAGCAGCGCCTTACAGGGGGAGGAACTGTTTTTT. It is translated as CASSALQGEELFF.

The chain carries TRBV27 and TRBJ1-2; 10 bases agree with TRBD1. V trimming: 5 bases; J trimming: 4 bases; junction bases outside the gene matches: 10. The CDR3 totals 16 residues. Germline values: CDR1 MNHEY, CDR2 SMNVEV (reference sequence). The CDR3 DNA is TGTGCCAGCAGTCCCCGAGGGACAGGGGCCAGCTATGGCTACACCTTC. Translating gives CASSPRGTGASYGYTF.

The gene calls are TRBV5-4 and TRBJ2-1; 9 positions match TRBD2. The CDR3 contains 16 residues. Germline lookup yields CDR1 SGHNT and CDR2 YYREEE (reference sequence). V lost 1 base to trimming and J lost 2 bases; unmatched junction nucleotides: 4. The CDR3: CASSLNAGGPYNEQFF. DNA of the CDR3: TGTGCCAGCAGCTTGAACGCGGGAGGGCCCTACAATGAGCAGTTCTTC.